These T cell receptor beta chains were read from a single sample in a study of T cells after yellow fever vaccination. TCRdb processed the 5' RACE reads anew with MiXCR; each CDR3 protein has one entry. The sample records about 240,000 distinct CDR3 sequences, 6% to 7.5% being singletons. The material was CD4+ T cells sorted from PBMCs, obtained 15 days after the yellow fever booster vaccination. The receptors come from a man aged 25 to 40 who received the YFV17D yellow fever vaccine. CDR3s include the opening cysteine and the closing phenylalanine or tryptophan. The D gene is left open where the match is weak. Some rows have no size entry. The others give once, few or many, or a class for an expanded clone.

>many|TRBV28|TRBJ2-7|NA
CASGLWTEQYF
TGTGCCAGTGGATTATGGACCGAGCAGTACTTC
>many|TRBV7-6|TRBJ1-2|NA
CASSPTDGAPYGYTF
TGTGCCAGCAGTCCAACAGACGGGGCCCCCTATGGCTACACCTTC
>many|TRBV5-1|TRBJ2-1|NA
CASSISGLQSYNEQFF
TGCGCCAGCAGCATTTCGGGACTCCAATCCTACAATGAGCAGTTCTTC
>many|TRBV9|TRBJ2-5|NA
CASSVGGLKTQYF
TGTGCCAGCAGCGTCGGAGGGCTTAAGACCCAGTACTTC
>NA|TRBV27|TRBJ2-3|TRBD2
CASSLSPGTRVHTQYF
TGTGCCAGCAGTTTATCGCCCGGGACTAGGGTACATACGCAGTATTTT
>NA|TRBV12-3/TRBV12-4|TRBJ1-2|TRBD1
CASKPGQGDYGYTF
TGTGCCAGCAAACCGGGACAGGGGGACTATGGCTACACCTTC
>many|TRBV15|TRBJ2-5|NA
CATSRVATYKETQYF
TGTGCCACCAGCAGAGTCGCGACTTACAAAGAGACCCAGTACTTC
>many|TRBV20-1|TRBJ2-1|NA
CSARGGRLAYNEQFF
TGCAGTGCTAGAGGAGGGCGGCTTGCTTACAATGAGCAGTTCTTC
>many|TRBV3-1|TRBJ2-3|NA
CASSQATRNTDTQYF
TGTGCCAGCAGCCAAGCGACTAGGAATACAGATACGCAGTATTTT
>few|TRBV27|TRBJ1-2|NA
CASSLSGGVIYGYTF
TGTGCCAGCAGTTTATCGGGGGGAGTGATCTATGGCTACACCTTC
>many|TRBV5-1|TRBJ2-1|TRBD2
CASSAGLAGVRGEQFF
TGCGCCAGCAGCGCCGGACTAGCGGGAGTAAGGGGTGAGCAGTTCTTC
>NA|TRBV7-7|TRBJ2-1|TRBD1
CASSPQPGQGSGEQFF
TGTGCTAGCAGCCCACAACCGGGACAGGGTAGCGGTGAGCAGTTCTTC
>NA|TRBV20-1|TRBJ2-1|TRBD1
CSASDRGSYNEQFF
TGCAGTGCATCGGACAGGGGATCCTACAATGAGCAGTTCTTC
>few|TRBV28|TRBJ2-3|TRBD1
CASSPTPGQGADTQYF
TGTGCCAGCAGTCCGACCCCGGGACAGGGGGCAGATACGCAGTATTTT
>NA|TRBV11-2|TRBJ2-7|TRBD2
CASSLVGTKASGSLYEQYF
TGTGCCAGCAGCTTAGTGGGGACTAAGGCTAGCGGGAGTTTATACGAGCAGTACTTC
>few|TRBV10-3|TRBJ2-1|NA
CAINGAGASYNEQFF
TGTGCCATCAACGGAGCGGGTGCATCCTACAATGAGCAGTTCTTC
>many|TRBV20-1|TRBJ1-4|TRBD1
CSAGDRGAFNEKLFF
TGCAGTGCTGGGGACAGGGGGGCCTTCAATGAAAAACTGTTTTTT
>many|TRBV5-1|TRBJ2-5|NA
CASSSPGQETQYF
TGCGCCAGCAGCTCCCCGGGACAAGAGACCCAGTACTTC
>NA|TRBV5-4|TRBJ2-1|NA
CASSFARDSSYNEQFF
TGTGCCAGCAGCTTCGCCCGGGACTCCTCCTACAATGAGCAGTTCTTC
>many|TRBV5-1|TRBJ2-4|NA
CASSLSPGAKNIQYF
TGCGCCAGCAGCCTGTCCCCAGGGGCCAAAAACATTCAGTACTTC
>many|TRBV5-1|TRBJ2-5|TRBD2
CASSSGTSRETQYF
TGCGCCAGCAGCTCCGGGACTAGCCGGGAGACCCAGTACTTC
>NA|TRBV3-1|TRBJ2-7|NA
CASSQAGQIGEQYF
TGTGCCAGCAGCCAAGCCGGACAGATAGGCGAGCAGTACTTC
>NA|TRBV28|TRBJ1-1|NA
CASSLQREGLGAFF
TGTGCCAGCAGCCTGCAGAGGGAGGGTCTAGGGGCTTTCTTT
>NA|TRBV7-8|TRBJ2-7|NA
CASSSAEVYEQYF
TGTGCCAGCAGCTCGGCGGAGGTCTACGAGCAGTACTTC
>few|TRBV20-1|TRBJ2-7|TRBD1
CSATGTDPSYEQYF
TGCAGTGCTACGGGGACAGACCCTTCCTACGAGCAGTACTTC
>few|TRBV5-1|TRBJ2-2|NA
CASKVAPSNTGELFF
TGCGCCAGCAAAGTTGCACCCTCTAACACCGGGGAGCTGTTTTTT
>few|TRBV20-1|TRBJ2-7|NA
CSARDLAVTYEQYF
TGCAGTGCTAGAGATTTAGCGGTAACCTACGAGCAGTACTTC
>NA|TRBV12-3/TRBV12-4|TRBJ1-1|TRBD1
CASRFGTGDTEAFF
TGTGCCAGCAGGTTTGGGACAGGGGACACTGAAGCTTTCTTT
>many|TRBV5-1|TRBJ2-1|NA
CASRPEHNEQFF
TGCGCCAGCAGGCCCGAACACAATGAGCAGTTCTTC
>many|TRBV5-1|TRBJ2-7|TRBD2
CASSSLWTSGSYEQYF
TGCGCCAGCAGCTCCCTCTGGACTAGCGGGAGTTACGAGCAGTACTTC
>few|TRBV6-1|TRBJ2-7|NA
CASSPLRRSSYEQYF
TGTGCCAGCAGCCCCCTACGGCGGTCATCCTACGAGCAGTACTTC
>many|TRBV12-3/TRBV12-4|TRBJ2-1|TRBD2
CASSYEGLAHNEQFF
TGTGCCAGCAGTTATGAGGGACTAGCGCACAATGAGCAGTTCTTC
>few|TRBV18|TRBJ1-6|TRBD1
CASSGQGNNSPLHF
TGTGCCAGCTCGGGACAGGGGAATAATTCACCCCTCCACTTT
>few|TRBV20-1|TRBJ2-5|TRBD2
CSARGDVGREETQYF
TGCAGTGCTAGAGGAGATGTCGGGAGGGAAGAGACCCAGTACTTC
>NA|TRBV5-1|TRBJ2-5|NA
CASSLTSGEETQYF
TGCGCCAGCAGCTTGACGAGCGGAGAAGAGACCCAGTACTTC